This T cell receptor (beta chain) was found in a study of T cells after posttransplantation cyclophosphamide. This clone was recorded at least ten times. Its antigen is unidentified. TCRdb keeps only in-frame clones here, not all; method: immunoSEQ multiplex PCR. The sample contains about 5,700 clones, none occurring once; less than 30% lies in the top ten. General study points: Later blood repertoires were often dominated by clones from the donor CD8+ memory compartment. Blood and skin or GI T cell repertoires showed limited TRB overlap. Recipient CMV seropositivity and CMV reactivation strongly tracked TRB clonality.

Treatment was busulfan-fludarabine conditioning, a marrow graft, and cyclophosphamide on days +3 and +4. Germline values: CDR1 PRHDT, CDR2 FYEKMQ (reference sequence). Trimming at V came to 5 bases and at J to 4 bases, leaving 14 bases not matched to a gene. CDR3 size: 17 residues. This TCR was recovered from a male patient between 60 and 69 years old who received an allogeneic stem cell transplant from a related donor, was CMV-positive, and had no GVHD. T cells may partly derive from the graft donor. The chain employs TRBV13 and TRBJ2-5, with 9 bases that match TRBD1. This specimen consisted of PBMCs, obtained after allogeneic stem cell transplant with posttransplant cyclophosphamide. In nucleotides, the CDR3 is TGTGCCAGCAGCCTTGGGCCCCCGGGACAGGGAGGAGAGACCCAGTACTTC. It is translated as CASSLGPPGQGGETQYF.